The T cell receptor beta chain under discussion was sequenced for a study of PD-1 blockade in classical Hodgkin lymphoma. Overall study results and limits: The study found that TCR diversity rose significantly by C4D1 in CD4+ but not CD8+ cells. Before treatment, TCR diversity in newly diagnosed patients was reportedly lower than in healthy donors. Nothing has yet pinned down what causes the repertoire differences, possibly disease activity or prior therapy. Before treatment, complete responders showed about the same diversity as newly diagnosed patients.

With regard to this clone: Its antigen remains unknown.

The CDR3 is made up of 15 amino acids. V trimming: 1 base; J trimming: 6 bases; junction bases outside the gene matches: 6. The germline CDR1 and CDR2 sequences are SEHNR and FQNEAQ (reference sequence). Every patient relapsed after autologous stem cell transplantation, and brentuximab vedotin exposure varied. This table comes from immunoSEQ multiplex PCR, and its TCRdb copy is limited to in-frame clones, with some not included. The sample contains 150,000 or so clones, under 85% of which appear only once. The sequence derives from a human donor with classical Hodgkin lymphoma. The chain is built from TRBV7-9 and TRBJ2-5, with 9 bases identical to TRBD2. The sample in question was peripheral blood mononuclear cells (PBMCs), obtained before the second cycle of nivolumab. For the CDR3, the DNA is TGTGCCAGCAGCTTAGTTAATAGCGGGGGACAGACCCAGTACTTC. Translation: CASSLVNSGGQTQYF.